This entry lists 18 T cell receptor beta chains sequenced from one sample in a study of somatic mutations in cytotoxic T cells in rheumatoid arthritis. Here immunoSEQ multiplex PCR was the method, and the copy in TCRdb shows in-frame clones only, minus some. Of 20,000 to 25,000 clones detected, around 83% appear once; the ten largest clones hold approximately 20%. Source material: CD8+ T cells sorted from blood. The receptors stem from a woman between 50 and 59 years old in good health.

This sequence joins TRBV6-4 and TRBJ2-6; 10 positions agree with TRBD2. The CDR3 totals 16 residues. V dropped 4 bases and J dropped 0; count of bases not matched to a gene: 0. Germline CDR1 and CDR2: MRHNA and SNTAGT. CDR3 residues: CASSASGGSGANVLTF. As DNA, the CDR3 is TGTGCCAGCAGTGCTAGCGGGGGCTCTGGGGCCAACGTCCTGACTTTC.

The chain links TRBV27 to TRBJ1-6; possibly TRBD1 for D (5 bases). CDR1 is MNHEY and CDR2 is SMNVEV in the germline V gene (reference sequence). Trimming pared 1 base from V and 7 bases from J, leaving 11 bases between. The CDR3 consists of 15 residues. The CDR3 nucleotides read TGTGCCAGCAGTTTATTTTGGACAAACAATTCACCCCTCCACTTT. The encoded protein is CASSLFWTNNSPLHF.

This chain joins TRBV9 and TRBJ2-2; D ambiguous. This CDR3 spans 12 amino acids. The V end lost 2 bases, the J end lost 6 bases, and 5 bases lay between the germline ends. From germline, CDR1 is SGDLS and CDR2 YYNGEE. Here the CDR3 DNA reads TGTGCCAGCAGCGTGGAGCCCGGGGAGCTGTTTTTT. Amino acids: CASSVEPGELFF. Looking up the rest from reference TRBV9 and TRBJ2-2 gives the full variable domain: DSGVTQTPKHLITATGQRVTLRCSPRSGDLSVYWYQQSLDQGLQFLIQYYNGEERAKGNILERFSAQQFPDLHSELNLSSLELGDSALYFCASSVEPGELFFGEGSRLTVL.

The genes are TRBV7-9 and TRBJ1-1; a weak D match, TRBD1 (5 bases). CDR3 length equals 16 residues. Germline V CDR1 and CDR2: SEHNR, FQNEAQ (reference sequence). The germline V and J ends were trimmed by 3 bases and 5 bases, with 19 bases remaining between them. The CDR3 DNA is TGTGCCAGCAGCTTTGGCACCGGGGCCCCTTTGACTGAAGCTTTCTTT. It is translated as CASSFGTGAPLTEAFF.

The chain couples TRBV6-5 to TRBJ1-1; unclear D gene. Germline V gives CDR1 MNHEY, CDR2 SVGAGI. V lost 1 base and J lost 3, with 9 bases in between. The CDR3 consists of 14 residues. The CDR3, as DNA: TGTGCCAGCAGTTACTACGGAAGAGACACTGAAGCTTTCTTT. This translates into CASSYYGRDTEAFF.

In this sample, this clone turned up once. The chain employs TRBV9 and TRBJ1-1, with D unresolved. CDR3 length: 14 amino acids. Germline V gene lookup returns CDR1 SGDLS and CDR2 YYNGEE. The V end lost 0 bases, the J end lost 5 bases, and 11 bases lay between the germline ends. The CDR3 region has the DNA TGTGCCAGCAGCGTAGACGGGGTTGGAACTGAAGCTTTCTTT. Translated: CASSVDGVGTEAFF.

CDR3 sequence reads: CASSLAGGDDGYTF. The CDR3, as DNA: TGTGCCAGCAGCTTAGCCGGGGGGGATGATGGCTACACCTTC. The chain is built from TRBV7-6 and TRBJ1-2; D is possibly TRBD1 (5 bases). CDR1 and CDR2 from the germline V gene are SGHVS and FNYEAQ. The germline V and J ends were trimmed by 0 bases and 6 bases, with 11 bases remaining between them. The CDR3 loop spans 14 amino acids.

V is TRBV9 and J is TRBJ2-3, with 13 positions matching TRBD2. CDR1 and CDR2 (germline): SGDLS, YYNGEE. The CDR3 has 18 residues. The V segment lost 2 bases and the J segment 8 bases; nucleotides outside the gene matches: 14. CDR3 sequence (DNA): TGTGCCAGCAGCGTCGTCCCCGGACTAGCGGGGGACCAGGTTACGCAGTATTTT. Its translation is CASSVVPGLAGDQVTQYF.

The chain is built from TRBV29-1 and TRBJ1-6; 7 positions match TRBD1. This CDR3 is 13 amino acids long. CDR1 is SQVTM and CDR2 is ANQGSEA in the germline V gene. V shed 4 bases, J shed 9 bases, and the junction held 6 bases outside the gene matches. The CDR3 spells CSVGGTEGSPLHF. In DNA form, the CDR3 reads TGCAGCGTTGGTGGGACAGAGGGTTCACCCCTCCACTTT.

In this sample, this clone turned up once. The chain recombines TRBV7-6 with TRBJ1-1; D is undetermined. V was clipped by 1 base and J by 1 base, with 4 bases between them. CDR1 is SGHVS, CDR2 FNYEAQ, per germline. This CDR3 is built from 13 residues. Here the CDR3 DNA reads TGTGCCAGCAGCTTAGGGGAGAACACTGAAGCTTTCTTT. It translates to CASSLGENTEAFF.

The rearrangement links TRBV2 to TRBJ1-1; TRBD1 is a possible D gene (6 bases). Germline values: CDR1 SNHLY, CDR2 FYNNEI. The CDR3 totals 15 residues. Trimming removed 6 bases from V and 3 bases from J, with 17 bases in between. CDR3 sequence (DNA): TGTGCCAGCAGCCCCGATCCCTCAGGGGACACTGAAGCTTTCTTT. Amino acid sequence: CASSPDPSGDTEAFF.

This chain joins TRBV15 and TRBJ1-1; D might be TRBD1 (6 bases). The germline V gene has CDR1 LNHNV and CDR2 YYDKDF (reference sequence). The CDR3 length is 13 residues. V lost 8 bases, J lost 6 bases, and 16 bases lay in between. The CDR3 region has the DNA TGTGCCACCGGGGGACACCTTAGCGCTGAAGCTTTCTTT. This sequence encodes CATGGHLSAEAFF.

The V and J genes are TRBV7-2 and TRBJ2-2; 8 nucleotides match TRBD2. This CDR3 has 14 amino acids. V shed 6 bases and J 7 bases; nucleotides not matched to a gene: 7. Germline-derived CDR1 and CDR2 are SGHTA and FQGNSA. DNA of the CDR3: TGTGCCAGCAGACCACGGGGGGGGAACGGGGAGCTGTTTTTT. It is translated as CASRPRGGNGELFF.

DNA for the CDR3: TGTGCCAGCAGCGTAGCTTGGGGCACCGGGGAGCTGTTTTTT. Residues: CASSVAWGTGELFF. The genes are TRBV9 and TRBJ2-2, with D unclear. The CDR3 runs 14 residues. Trimming removed 0 bases at V and 4 bases at J, with 7 bases between. CDR1 is SGDLS and CDR2 is YYNGEE in the germline V gene.

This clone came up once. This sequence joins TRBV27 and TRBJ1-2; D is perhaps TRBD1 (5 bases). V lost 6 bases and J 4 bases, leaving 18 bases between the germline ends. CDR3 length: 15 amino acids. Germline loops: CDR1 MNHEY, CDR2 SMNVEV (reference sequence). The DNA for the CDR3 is TGTGCCAGCAGGGGAATGGAGGGGAGCCGCTATGGCTACACCTTC. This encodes CASRGMEGSRYGYTF.

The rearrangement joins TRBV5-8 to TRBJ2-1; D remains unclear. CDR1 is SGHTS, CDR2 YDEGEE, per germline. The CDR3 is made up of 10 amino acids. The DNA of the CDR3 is TGTGCAGGCGCCAGCCATGAGCAGTTCTTC. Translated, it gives CAGASHEQFF.

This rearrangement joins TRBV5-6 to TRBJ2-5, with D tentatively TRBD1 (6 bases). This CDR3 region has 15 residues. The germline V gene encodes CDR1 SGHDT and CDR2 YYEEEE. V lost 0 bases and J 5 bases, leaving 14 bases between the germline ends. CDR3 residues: CASSLAGHPGETQYF. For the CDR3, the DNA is TGTGCCAGCAGCTTGGCGGGACACCCAGGGGAGACCCAGTACTTC.

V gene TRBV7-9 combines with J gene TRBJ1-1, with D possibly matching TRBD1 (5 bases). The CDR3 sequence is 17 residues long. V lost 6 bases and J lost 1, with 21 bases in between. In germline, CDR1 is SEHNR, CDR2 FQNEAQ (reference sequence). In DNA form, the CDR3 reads TGTGCCAGCAGGGACCCGGGGGGGTCCGAGGAGAACACTGAAGCTTTCTTT. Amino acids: CASRDPGGSEENTEAFF.